This T cell receptor (beta chain) stems from a study of identical twins. This CDR3 has 15 amino acids. From the 5' RACE reads, TCRdb called clonotypes with MiXCR, one entry per CDR3 protein. Among some 460,000 distinct CDR3 sequences listed, 14% were seen once. This clonotype appeared a few times. Antigen specificity is unknown. A junction boundary mismatches the germline segment, possibly from a read error. Each donor was a healthy Caucasian. Study-level results: Not following the same donors, the study drew its conclusions from cross-sectional statistical analysis. Models predicted too little out-of-frame TCR alpha sharing in monozygotic twins. For out-of-frame alpha sequences shared by twins, low generation probability was in excess.

The data also belong to a second study, concerning yellow fever vaccine responses in identical twins.

The chain combines TRBV12-3 or TRBV12-4 with TRBJ2-1; 10 nucleotides match TRBD2. The sample consisted of CD4+ T cells sorted from blood. The sequence derives from a woman aged 18-29 years in good health. Here the CDR3 reads CASSIAGGSTYEQFF. The CDR3 DNA sequence: TGTGCCAGCAGTATAGCGGGAGGAAGCACCTATGAGCAGTTCTTC.